These 9 T cell receptor beta chains were sequenced from one sample in a study of cytomegalovirus exposure and HLA in healthy donors. Researchers ran the PCR with 60 Vbeta and 13 Jbeta primers. Libraries were prepared by immunoSEQ multiplex PCR; TCRdb keeps only in-frame clonotypes and omits some of them. The table has about 160,000 clones, around 77% seen once. The sequenced sample was PBMCs. The source is a woman between 25 and 40 years old in good health and CMV-seronegative.

The V gene is TRBV4-1, the J gene TRBJ1-1; D is unclear. The V gene lost 7 bases and the J gene lost 0 bases, with 15 bases spanning the gap. This CDR3 contains 15 residues. CDR1 is MGHRA, CDR2 YSYEKL, per germline. CDR3 DNA sequence: TGCGCCAGCATACCCACAGCCGCGATGAACACTGAAGCTTTCTTT. Its translation: CASIPTAAMNTEAFF.

Remarks on this clone: The germline gene is not matched at one end of the junction; a read error may be the cause. The chain recombines TRBV12-5 with TRBJ1-1, with D perhaps TRBD1 (6 bases). The CDR3 sequence is 13 residues long. Germline values: CDR1 LGHNT, CDR2 FRNRAP. The CDR3 bases are TGTGCTAGTGGTTTGATGGCGGGGGCGCAGGCTTCCTTT. It is translated as CASGLMAGAQASF.

The V gene is TRBV6-1, the J gene TRBJ1-1; no clear D gene. The CDR3 is 17 amino acids. V shed 3 bases and J shed 3 bases, with 20 bases lying between them. CDR1 MNHNS and CDR2 SASEGT come from the germline V gene. This CDR3 is CASSDSDRGVGDTEAFF. DNA of the CDR3: TGTGCCAGCAGTGATTCAGATCGGGGAGTCGGGGACACTGAAGCTTTCTTT.

This chain joins TRBV28 and TRBJ1-6; D is possibly TRBD1 (5 bases). V lost 7 bases and J 5 bases, leaving 12 bases between the germline ends. The germline V gene encodes CDR1 MDHEN and CDR2 SYDVKM. This CDR3 region has 14 residues. The CDR3 loop reads CASTSGGDNSPLHF. The CDR3 DNA reads TGTGCCAGCACCTCGGGGGGGGATAATTCACCCCTCCACTTT.

The chain recombines TRBV15 with TRBJ2-7; 7 bases agree with TRBD1. The V and J ends lost 3 bases and 6 bases, in that order; junction bases with no gene match: 14. The germline gives CDR1 LNHNV, CDR2 YYDKDF (reference sequence). CDR3 length: 16 residues. The CDR3 DNA follows: TGTGCCACCAGCAGTACCCTGGGACAGCTTGAAGGCGAGCAGTACTTC. This gives the protein CATSSTLGQLEGEQYF.

The chain joins TRBV14 to TRBJ2-1; D perhaps matches TRBD2 (6 bases). The CDR3 has 15 residues. The germline V and J ends were trimmed by 6 bases and 4 bases, with 16 bases remaining between them. Per the germline V gene, CDR1 is SGHDN and CDR2 is FVKESK. CDR3: CASRRGGAGYNEQFF. In DNA form, the CDR3 reads TGTGCCAGCAGGAGAGGAGGGGCCGGTTACAATGAGCAGTTCTTC.

For the CDR3, the DNA is TGTGCCAGCAGTGGATCAGGGAAAGAGACCCAGTACTTC. Translation gives CASSGSGKETQYF. The rearrangement uses TRBV6-6 and TRBJ2-5, with D perhaps TRBD1 (5 bases). V lost 5 bases to trimming and J lost 3 bases, with 10 bases between them. CDR1 and CDR2 from the germline V gene are MNHNY and SVGAGI (reference sequence). This CDR3 has 13 amino acids.

The chain combines TRBV5-1 with TRBJ1-6; 7 nucleotides align to TRBD1. The germline V gene encodes CDR1 SGHRS and CDR2 YFSETQ. V was clipped by 7 bases and J by 10 bases; unmatched bases: 11. There are 14 residues in the CDR3. The CDR3: CASRPTGMGSPLHF. The CDR3 region has the DNA TGCGCCAGCCGACCGACAGGGATGGGCTCACCCCTCCACTTT.

The J gene is TRBJ2-2, the V gene TRBV10-3; 9 bases match TRBD1. V gave up 6 bases and J gave up 6 bases; unmatched junction bases: 17. Looked up from germline, CDR1 is ENHRY and CDR2 is SYGVKD. This CDR3 is built from 18 residues. The CDR3 sequence is CAIRAGQGYFRMAGELFF. CDR3 DNA: TGTGCCATCAGAGCGGGACAGGGATACTTCCGAATGGCCGGGGAGCTGTTTTTT.